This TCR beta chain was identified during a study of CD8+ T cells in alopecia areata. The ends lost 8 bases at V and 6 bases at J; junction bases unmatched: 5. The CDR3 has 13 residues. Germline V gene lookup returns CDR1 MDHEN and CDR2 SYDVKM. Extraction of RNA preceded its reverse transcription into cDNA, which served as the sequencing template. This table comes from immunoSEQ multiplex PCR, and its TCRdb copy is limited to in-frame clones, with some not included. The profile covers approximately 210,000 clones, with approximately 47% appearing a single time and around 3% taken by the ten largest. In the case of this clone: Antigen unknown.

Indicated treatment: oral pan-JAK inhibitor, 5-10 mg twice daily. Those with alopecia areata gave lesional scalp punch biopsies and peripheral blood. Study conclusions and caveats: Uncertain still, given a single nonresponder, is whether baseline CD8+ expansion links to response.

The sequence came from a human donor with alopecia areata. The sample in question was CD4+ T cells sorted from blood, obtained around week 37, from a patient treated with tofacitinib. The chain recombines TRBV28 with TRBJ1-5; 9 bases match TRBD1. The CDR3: CASGQGQGQPQHF. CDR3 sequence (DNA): TGTGCCAGCGGGCAGGGACAGGGTCAGCCCCAGCATTTT. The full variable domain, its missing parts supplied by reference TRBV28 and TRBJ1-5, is DVKVTQSSRYLVKRTGEKVFLECVQDMDHENMFWYRQDPGLGLRLIYFSYDVKMKEKGDIPEGYSVSREKKERFSLILESASTNQTSMYLCASGQGQGQPQHFGDGTRLSIL.